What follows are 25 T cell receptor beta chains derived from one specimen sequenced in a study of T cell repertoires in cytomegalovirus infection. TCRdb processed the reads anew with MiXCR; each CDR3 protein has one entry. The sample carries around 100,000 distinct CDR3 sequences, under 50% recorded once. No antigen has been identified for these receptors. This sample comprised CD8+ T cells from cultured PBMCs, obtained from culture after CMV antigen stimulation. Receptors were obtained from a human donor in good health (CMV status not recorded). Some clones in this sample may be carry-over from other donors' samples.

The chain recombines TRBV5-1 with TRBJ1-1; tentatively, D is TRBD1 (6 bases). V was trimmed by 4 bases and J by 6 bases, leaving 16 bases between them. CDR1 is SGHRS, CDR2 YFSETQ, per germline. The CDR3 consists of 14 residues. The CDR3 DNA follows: TGCGCCAGCAGCCCTGGACAGCCCGGCGCTGAAGCTTTCTTT. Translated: CASSPGQPGAEAFF.

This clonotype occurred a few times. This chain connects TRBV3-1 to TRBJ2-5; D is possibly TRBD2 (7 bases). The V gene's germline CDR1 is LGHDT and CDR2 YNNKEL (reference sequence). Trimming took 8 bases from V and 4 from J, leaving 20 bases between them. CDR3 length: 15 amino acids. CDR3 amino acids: CASDNGGPYGETQYF. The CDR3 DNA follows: TGTGCCAGCGACAACGGGGGGCCTTATGGAGAGACCCAGTACTTC.

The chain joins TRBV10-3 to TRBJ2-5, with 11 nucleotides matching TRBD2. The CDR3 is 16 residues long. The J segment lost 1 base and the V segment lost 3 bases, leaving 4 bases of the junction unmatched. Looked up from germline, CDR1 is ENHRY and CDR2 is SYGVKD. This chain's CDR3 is CAISDLAGGLQETQYF. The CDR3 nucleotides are TGTGCCATCAGTGATCTAGCGGGGGGCCTCCAAGAGACCCAGTACTTC.

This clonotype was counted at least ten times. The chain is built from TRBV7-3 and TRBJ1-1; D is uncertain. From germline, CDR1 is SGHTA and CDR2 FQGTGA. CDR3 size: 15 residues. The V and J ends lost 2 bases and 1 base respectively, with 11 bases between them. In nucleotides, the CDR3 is TGTGCCAGCAGCTTATCGGGGTATAAGAACACTGAAGCTTTCTTT. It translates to CASSLSGYKNTEAFF.

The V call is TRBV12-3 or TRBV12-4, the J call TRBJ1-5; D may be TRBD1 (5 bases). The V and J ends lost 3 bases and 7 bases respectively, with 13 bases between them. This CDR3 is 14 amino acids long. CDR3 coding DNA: TGTGCCAGCAGTTTGGGGGACGCAGGGCAGCCCCAGCATTTT. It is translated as CASSLGDAGQPQHF.

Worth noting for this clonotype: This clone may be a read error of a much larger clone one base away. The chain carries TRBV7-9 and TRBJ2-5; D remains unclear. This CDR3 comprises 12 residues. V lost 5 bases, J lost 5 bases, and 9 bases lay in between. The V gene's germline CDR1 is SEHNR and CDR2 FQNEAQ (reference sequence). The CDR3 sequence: CASSLTWETQYF. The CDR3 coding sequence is TGTGCCAGCAGCCTAACATGGGAGACCCAGTACTTC.

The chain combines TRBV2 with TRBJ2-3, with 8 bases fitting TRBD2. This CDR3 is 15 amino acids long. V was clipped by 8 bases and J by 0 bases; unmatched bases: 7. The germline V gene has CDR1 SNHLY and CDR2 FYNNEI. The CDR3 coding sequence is TGTGCCAGCCCCGGCGTAGCGGGGAGCACAGATACGCAGTATTTT. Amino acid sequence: CASPGVAGSTDTQYF.

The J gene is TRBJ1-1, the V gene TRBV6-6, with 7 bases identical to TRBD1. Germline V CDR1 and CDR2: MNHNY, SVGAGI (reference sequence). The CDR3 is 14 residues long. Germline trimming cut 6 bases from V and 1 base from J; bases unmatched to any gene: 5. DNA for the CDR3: TGTGCCAGCAGCCACAGGGGCTGGAACACTGAAGCTTTCTTT. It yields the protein CASSHRGWNTEAFF.

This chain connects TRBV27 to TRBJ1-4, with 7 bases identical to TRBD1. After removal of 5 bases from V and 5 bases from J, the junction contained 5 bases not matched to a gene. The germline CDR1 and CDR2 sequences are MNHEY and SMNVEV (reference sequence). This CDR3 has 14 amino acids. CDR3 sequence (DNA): TGTGCCAGCAGTCCTCGGGACAGAAATGAAAAACTGTTTTTT. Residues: CASSPRDRNEKLFF.

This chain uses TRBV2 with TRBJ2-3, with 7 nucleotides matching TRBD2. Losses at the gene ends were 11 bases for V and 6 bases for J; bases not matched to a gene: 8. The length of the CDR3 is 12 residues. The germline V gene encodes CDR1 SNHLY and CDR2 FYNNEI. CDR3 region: CAGGDYQDTQYF. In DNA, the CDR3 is TGTGCCGGGGGGGACTACCAGGATACGCAGTATTTT.

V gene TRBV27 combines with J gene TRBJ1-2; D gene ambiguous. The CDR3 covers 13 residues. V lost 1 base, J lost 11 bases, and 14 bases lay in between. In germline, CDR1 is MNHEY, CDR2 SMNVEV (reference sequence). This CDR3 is CASSLFKAGWYTF. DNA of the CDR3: TGTGCCAGCAGTTTATTTAAGGCAGGCTGGTACACCTTC.

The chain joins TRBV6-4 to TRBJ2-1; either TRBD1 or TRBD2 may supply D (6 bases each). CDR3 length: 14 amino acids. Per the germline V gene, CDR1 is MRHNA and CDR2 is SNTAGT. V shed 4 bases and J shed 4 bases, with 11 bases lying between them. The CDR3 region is CASSGGTPYNEQFF. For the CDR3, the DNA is TGTGCCAGCAGTGGCGGGACACCTTACAATGAGCAGTTCTTC.

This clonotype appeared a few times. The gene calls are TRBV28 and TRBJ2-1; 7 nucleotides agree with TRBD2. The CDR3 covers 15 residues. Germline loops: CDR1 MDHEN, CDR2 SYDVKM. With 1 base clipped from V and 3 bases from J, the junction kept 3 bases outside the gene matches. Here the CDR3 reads CASSLLASGYNEQFF. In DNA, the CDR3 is TGTGCCAGCAGTTTATTGGCTAGCGGCTACAATGAGCAGTTCTTC.

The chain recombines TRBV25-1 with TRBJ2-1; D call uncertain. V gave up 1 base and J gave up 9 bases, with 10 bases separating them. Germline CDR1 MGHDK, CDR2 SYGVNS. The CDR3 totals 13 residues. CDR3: CASSELWGSEQFF. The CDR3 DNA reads TGTGCCAGCAGTGAATTATGGGGTAGTGAGCAGTTCTTC.

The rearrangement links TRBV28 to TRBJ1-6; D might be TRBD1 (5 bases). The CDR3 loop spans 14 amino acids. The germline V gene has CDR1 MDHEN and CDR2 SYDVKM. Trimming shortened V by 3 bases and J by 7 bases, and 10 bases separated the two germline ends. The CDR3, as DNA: TGTGCCAGCAGTTTTCGGGGGTGGAATTCACCCCTCCACTTT. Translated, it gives CASSFRGWNSPLHF.

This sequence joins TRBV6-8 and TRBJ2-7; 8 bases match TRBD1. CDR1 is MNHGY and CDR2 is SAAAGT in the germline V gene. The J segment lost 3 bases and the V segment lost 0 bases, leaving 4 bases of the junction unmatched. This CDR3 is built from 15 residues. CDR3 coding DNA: TGTGCCAGCAGTTACTCCCGGACAGGGCTCTACGAGCAGTACTTC. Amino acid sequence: CASSYSRTGLYEQYF.

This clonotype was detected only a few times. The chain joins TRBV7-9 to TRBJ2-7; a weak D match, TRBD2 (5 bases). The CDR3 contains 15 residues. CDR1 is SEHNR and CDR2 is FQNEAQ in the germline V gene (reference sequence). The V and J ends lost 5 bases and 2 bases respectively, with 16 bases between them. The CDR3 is CASSPLGGSTYEQYF. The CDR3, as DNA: TGTGCCAGCAGCCCGTTGGGTGGGAGCACCTACGAGCAGTACTTC.

CDR3 coding DNA: TGTGCCAGCAGTTATTCCGGGTATAATCAGCCCCAGCATTTT. Amino acid sequence: CASSYSGYNQPQHF. The V call is TRBV25-1, the J call TRBJ1-5; unclear D gene. Germline V gene data show CDR1 as MGHDK and CDR2 as SYGVNS. CDR3 size: 14 residues. Trimming left V 5 bases short and J 4 bases short, with 12 bases between. Full variable domain (rest looked up from reference TRBV25-1 and TRBJ1-5): EADIYQTPRYLVIGTGKKITLECSQTMGHDKMYWYQQDPGMELHLIHYSYGVNSTEKGDLSSESTVSRIRTEHFPLTLESARPSHTSQYLCASSYSGYNQPQHFGDGTRLSIL.

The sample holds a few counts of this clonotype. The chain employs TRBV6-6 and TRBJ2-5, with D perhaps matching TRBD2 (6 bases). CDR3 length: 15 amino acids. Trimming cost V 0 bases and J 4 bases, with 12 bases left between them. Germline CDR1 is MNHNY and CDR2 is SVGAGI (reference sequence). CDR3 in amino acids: CASSYSGLSGETQYF. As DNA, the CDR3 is TGTGCCAGCAGTTACTCGGGACTCTCGGGAGAGACCCAGTACTTC.

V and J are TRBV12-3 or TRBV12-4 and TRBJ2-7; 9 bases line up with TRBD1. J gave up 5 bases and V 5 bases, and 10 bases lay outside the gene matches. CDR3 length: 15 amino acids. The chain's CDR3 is CASSLFRTGVDEQYF. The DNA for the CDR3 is TGTGCCAGCAGTCTTTTCCGGACAGGGGTCGACGAGCAGTACTTC.

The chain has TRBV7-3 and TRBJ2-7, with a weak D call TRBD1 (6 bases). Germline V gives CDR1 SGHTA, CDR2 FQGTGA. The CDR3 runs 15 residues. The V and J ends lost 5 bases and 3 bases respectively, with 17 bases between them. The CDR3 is CASSPTGTRYYEQYF. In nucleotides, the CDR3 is TGTGCCAGCAGCCCCACCGGGACAAGGTACTACGAGCAGTACTTC.

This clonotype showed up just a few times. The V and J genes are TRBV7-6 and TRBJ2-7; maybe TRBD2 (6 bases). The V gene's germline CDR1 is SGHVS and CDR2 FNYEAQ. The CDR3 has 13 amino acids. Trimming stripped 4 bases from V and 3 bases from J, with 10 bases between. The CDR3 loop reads CASSSGGVYEQYF. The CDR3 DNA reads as TGTGCCAGCAGCTCTGGCGGGGTCTACGAGCAGTACTTC.

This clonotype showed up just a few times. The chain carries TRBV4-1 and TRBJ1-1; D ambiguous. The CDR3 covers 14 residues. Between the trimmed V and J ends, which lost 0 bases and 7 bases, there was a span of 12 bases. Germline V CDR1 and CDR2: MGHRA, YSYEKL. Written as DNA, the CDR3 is TGCGCCAGCAGCCAAGATCGGGGTTGGGATGAAGCTTTCTTT. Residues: CASSQDRGWDEAFF.

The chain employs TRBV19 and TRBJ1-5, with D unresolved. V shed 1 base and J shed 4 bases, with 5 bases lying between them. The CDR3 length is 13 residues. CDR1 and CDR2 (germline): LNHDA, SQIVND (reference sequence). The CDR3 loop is CASSIAPNQPQHF. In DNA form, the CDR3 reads TGTGCCAGTAGTATAGCCCCTAATCAGCCCCAGCATTTT.

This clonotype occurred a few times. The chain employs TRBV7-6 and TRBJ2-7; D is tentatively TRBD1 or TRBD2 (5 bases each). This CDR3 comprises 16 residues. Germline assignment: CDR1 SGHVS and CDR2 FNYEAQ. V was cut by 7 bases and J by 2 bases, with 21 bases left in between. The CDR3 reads CASTMRVRDPTYEQYF. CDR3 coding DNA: TGTGCCAGCACCATGAGGGTCAGGGACCCAACCTACGAGCAGTACTTC.